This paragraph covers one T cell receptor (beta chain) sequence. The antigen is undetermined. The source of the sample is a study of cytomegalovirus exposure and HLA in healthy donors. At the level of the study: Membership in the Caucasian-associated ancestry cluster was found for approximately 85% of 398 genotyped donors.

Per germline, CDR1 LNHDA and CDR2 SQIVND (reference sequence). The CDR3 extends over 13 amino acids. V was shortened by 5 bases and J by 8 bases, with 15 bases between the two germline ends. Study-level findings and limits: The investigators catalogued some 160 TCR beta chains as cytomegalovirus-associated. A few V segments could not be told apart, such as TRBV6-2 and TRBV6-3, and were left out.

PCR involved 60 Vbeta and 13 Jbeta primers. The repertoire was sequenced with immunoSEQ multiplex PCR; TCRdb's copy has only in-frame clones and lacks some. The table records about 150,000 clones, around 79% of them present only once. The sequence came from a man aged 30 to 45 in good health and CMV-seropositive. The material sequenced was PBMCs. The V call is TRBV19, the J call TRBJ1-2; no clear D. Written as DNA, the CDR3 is TGTGCCAGTAGTCCCAGGAGCGGCCGGGGCTACACCTTC. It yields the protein CASSPRSGRGYTF.